The source of this T cell receptor beta chain is a study of blood T cell repertoires in COVID-19. J gave up 7 bases and V 4 bases, and 2 bases lay outside the gene matches. The CDR3 is 14 residues long. Germline V gives CDR1 MGHRA, CDR2 YSYEKL. This clone was found once. Data came from immunoSEQ multiplex PCR; TCRdb stores just in-frame clones and leaves some out. The repertoire has about 81,000 clones, 88% of them found once; the top ten carry approximately 4.4%. Sequences were obtained from peripheral blood. The V gene is TRBV4-1, the J gene TRBJ1-4; 11 bases map to TRBD1. This sequence was found in a woman of 80 years or more with acute or convalescent COVID-19. CDR3 amino acids: CASSLGQGGEKLFF. As DNA, the CDR3 is TGCGCCAGCAGCCTGGGACAGGGGGGTGAAAAACTGTTTTTT.